This TCR beta chain stems from a study of T cells in Graves' hyperthyroidism and ophthalmopathy. General observations from the study: Ophthalmopathy was predicted by the model a median of about 6.5 months ahead of onset. Ophthalmopathy was told apart from stable hyperthyroidism by a 13 V-J model. Most clonotypes expanded in thyroid above 0.001 were likewise present in blood.

This CDR3 spans 15 amino acids. The germline V gene encodes CDR1 LNHDA and CDR2 SQIVND (reference sequence). Trimming cost V 6 bases and J 5 bases, with 19 bases left between them. It was considered stable Graves' hyperthyroidism when ophthalmopathy did not progress within 18 months. RNA transcripts yielded amplified TCR beta CDR3 regions. Researchers ran a first-round RT-PCR on the TCR CDR3 using the HTBI primer set. One entry per CDR3 protein, called by TCRdb with MiXCR from the multiplex PCR reads. In the table there are 650,000 to 750,000 distinct CDR3 sequences, 11% to 15% of which are singletons. Worth noting for this clonotype: Its specificity is not known.

This chain uses TRBV19 with TRBJ1-2; possibly TRBD1 for D (6 bases). The TCR originated in a woman under 30 with Graves' hyperthyroidism. The source material was blood. The CDR3 spells CASSPPGGRLYGYTF. For the CDR3, the DNA is TGTGCCAGTAGCCCTCCGGGGGGGCGATTATATGGCTACACCTTC.